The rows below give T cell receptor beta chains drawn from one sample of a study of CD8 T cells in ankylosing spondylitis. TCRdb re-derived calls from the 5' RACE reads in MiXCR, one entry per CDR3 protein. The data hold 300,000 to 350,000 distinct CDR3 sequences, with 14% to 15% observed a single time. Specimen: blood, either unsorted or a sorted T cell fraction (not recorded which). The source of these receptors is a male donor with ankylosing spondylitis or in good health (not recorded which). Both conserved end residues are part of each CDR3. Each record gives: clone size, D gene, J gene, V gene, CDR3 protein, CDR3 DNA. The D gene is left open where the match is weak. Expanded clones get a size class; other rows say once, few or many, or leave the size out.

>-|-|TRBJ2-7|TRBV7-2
CASSLGGLAGNQYF
TGTGCCAGCAGCTTAGGGGGCCTAGCAGGAAATCAGTACTTC
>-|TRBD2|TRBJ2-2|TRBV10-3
CATGLGPNTGELFF
TGTGCCACCGGACTAGGACCCAACACCGGGGAGCTGTTTTTT
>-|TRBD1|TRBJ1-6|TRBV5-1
CASSLRQGDRSPLHF
TGCGCCAGCAGCTTAAGACAGGGGGACCGATCACCCCTCCACTTT
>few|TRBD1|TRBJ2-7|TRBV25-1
CASSDPGTGSREQYF
TGTGCCAGCAGTGATCCCGGGACAGGGTCCCGCGAGCAGTACTTC
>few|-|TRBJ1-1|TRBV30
CAWSQGFMNTEAFF
TGTGCCTGGAGCCAGGGGTTTATGAACACTGAAGCTTTCTTT
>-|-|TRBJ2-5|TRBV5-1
CASSLASYQETQYF
TGCGCCAGCAGCTTGGCGTCGTACCAAGAGACCCAGTACTTC
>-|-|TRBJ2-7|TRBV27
CASSGDSNYEQYF
TGTGCCAGCAGTGGGGATTCAAACTACGAGCAGTACTTC
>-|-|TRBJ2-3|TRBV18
CASSPARGGRPDTQYF
TGTGCCAGCTCACCAGCGAGAGGAGGGCGCCCAGATACGCAGTATTTT
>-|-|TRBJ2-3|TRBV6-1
CASSGGVLPDTQYF
TGTGCCAGCAGTGGGGGCGTCCTTCCAGATACGCAGTATTTT
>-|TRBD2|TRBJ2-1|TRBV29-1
CSVAFSGRLNNEQFF
TGCAGCGTTGCTTTTAGCGGGAGACTGAATAATGAGCAGTTCTTC
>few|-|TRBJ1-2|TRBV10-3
CAISEAGNYGYTF
TGTGCCATCAGTGAGGCAGGAAACTATGGCTACACCTTC
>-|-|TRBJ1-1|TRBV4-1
CASSQEENVGGAFF
TGCGCCAGCAGCCAAGAAGAGAACGTGGGGGGAGCTTTCTTT
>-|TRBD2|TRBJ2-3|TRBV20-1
CSARATSGGFTDTQYF
TGCAGTGCTAGAGCAACTAGCGGGGGGTTTACAGATACGCAGTATTTT
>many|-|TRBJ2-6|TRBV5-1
CASTLKEYSGANVLTF
TGCGCCAGCACTCTTAAAGAGTACTCTGGGGCCAACGTCCTGACTTTC
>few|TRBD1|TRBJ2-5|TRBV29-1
CSVEDRGREETQYF
TGCAGCGTTGAAGACAGGGGGCGGGAAGAGACCCAGTACTTC
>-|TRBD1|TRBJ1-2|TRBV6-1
CASTLTGIYGYTF
TGTGCCAGCACCCTGACAGGGATATATGGCTACACCTTC
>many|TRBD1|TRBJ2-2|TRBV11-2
CASSLGQGSGELFF
TGTGCCAGCAGCTTAGGACAGGGTAGCGGGGAGCTGTTTTTT
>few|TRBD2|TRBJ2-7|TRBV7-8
CASSDGTTPWGEQYF
TGTGCCAGCAGCGACGGGACTACACCTTGGGGCGAGCAGTACTTC
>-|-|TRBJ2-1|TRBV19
CASGEWADEQFF
TGTGCCTCTGGGGAGTGGGCCGATGAGCAGTTCTTC
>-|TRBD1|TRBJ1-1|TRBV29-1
CSGRDRGEWTEAFF
TGCAGCGGAAGGGACAGGGGAGAGTGGACTGAAGCTTTCTTT
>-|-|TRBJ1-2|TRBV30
CAWSVTLWASGYTF
TGTGCCTGGAGTGTTACCCTCTGGGCGTCCGGCTACACCTTC
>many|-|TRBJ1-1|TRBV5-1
CASRVQGNTEAFF
TGCGCCAGCAGGGTCCAGGGGAACACTGAAGCTTTCTTT
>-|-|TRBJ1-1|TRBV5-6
CASSTPARGNTEAFF
TGTGCCAGCAGCACCCCGGCCAGGGGGAACACTGAAGCTTTCTTT
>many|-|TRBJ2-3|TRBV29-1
CSVEAAYTDTQYF
TGCAGCGTTGAAGCGGCCTACACAGATACGCAGTATTTT
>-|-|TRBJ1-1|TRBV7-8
CASSREEVTEAFF
TGTGCCAGCAGCCGAGAGGAGGTAACTGAAGCTTTCTTT
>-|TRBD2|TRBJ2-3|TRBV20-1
CSAQAGGTSTDTQYF
TGCAGTGCCCAAGCGGGAGGGACTAGCACAGATACGCAGTATTTT
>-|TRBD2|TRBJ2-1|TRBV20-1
CSAPGLAHHEQFF
TGCAGTGCTCCGGGACTAGCACATCATGAGCAGTTCTTC
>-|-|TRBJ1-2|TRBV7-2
CASSVGGSYGYTF
TGTGCCAGCAGCGTCGGGGGCAGCTATGGCTACACCTTC
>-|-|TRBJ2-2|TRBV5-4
CASSLDPGPNTGELFF
TGTGCCAGCAGCTTGGACCCCGGGCCTAACACCGGGGAGCTGTTTTTT
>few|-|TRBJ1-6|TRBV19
CASSTRSYNSPLHF
TGTGCCAGTTCGACAAGATCCTATAATTCACCCCTCCACTTT
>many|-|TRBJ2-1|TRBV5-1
CASSWNADNEQFF
TGCGCCAGCAGCTGGAATGCTGACAATGAGCAGTTCTTC
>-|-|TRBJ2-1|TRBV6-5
CASSHPLGGNEQFF
TGTGCCAGCAGTCACCCTCTCGGAGGAAATGAGCAGTTCTTC
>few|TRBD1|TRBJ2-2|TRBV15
CATSRLAKQGTGELFF
TGTGCCACCAGCAGACTCGCGAAACAGGGGACCGGGGAGCTGTTTTTT
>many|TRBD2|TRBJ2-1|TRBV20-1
CSVPAGKGYNEQFF
TGCAGTGTTCCAGCGGGAAAGGGGTACAATGAGCAGTTCTTC
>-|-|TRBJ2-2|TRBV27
CASSFRDFAGELFF
TGTGCCAGCAGTTTCCGCGACTTCGCCGGGGAGCTGTTTTTT
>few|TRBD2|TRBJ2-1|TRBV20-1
CSAGGVAGDASYNEQFF
TGCAGTGCAGGGGGCGTAGCGGGAGATGCGTCCTACAATGAGCAGTTCTTC
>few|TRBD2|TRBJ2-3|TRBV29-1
CSVERTSGKDTQYF
TGCAGCGTTGAGCGGACTAGCGGGAAGGATACGCAGTATTTT
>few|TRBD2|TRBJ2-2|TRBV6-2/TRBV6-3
CASTSLSGRRNTGELFF
TGTGCCAGCACCTCCCTTAGCGGGAGAAGGAACACCGGGGAGCTGTTTTTT
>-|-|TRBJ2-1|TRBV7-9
CASSLSLSYNEQFF
TGTGCCAGCAGCTTATCGCTATCCTACAATGAGCAGTTCTTC
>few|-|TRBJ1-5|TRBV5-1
CASSRDMNQPQHF
TGCGCCAGCAGCCGGGACATGAATCAGCCCCAGCATTTT
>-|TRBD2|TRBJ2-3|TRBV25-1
CASSDPTRSRASGRVADTQYF
TGTGCCAGCAGTGATCCCACCCGATCAAGAGCTAGCGGGAGGGTTGCAGATACGCAGTATTTT
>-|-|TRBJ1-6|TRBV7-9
CASSLHRQNSPLHF
TGTGCCAGCAGCCTCCACCGACAAAATTCACCCCTCCACTTT
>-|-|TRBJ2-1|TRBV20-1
CSAVENRITYNEQFF
TGCAGTGCGGTTGAGAACCGCATTACCTACAATGAGCAGTTCTTC
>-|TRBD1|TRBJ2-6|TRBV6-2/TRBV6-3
CASSQTYLPGQSSGANVLTF
TGTGCCAGCAGCCAAACCTACCTTCCGGGACAGAGCTCTGGGGCCAACGTCCTGACTTTC
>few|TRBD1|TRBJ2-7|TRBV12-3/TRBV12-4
CASSGGTGRYEQYF
TGTGCCAGCAGTGGAGGGACAGGCCGCTACGAGCAGTACTTC
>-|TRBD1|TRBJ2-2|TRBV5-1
CASRQGDFGELFF
TGCGCCAGCCGACAGGGGGATTTTGGGGAGCTGTTTTTT
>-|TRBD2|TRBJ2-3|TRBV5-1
CASSSLAESTDTQYF
TGCGCCAGCAGCTCCCTAGCGGAAAGCACAGATACGCAGTATTTT
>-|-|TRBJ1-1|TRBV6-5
CASTTGKGRAFF
TGTGCCAGCACCACGGGGAAGGGTAGGGCTTTCTTT
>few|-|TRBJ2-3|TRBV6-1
CASSETTPRDTQYF
TGTGCCAGCAGTGAGACGACACCGCGTGATACGCAGTATTTT
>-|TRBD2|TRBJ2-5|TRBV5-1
CASSLVASGRRETQYF
TGCGCCAGCAGCTTGGTGGCTAGCGGGAGACGGGAGACCCAGTACTTC
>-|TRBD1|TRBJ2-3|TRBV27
CASTLGPDRGSTDTQYF
TGTGCCAGCACCCTAGGCCCCGACAGGGGTAGCACAGATACGCAGTATTTT